This TCR beta chain is drawn from a study of cytomegalovirus exposure and HLA in healthy donors. Study summary: Genotyping showed about 80% of approximately 430 donors falling in the Caucasian-associated ancestry cluster.

Study-wide results and limits: Presence/absence comparisons presumed near-even sequencing depth among donors. Information on immune exposure was restricted to one variable (CMV serostatus).

Turning to this clone: Its antigen remains unidentified.

Trimming shortened V by 2 bases and J by 11 bases, and 9 bases separated the two germline ends. Germline CDR1 and CDR2: SQVTM and ANQGSEA. This CDR3 has 10 amino acids. PCR used 60 Vbeta primers and 13 Jbeta primers. Libraries were prepared by immunoSEQ multiplex PCR; TCRdb keeps only in-frame clonotypes and omits some of them. The data contain 100,000 to 150,000 clones, roughly four fifths of them singletons. Donors counted as nominally healthy when sampled, yet unrecorded immune exposures were likely. This clonotype originated in a woman aged 55-69 years in good health and CMV-seronegative. The chain carries TRBV29-1 and TRBJ1-1; D is undetermined. The sample was PBMCs. The CDR3 reads CSVEFHGAFF. The CDR3 nucleotides read TGCAGCGTTGAATTCCATGGCGCTTTCTTT.